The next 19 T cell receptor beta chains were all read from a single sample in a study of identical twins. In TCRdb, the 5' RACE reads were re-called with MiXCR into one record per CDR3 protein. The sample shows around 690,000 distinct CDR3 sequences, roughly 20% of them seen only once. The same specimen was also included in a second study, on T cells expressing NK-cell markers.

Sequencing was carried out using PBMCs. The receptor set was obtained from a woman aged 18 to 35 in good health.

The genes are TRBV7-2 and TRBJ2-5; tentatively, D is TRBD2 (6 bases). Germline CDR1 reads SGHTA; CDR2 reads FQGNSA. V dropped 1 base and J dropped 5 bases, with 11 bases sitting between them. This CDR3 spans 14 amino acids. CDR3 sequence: CASSLDGGRETQYF. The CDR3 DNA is TGTGCCAGCAGCTTAGATGGAGGGAGGGAGACCCAGTACTTC.

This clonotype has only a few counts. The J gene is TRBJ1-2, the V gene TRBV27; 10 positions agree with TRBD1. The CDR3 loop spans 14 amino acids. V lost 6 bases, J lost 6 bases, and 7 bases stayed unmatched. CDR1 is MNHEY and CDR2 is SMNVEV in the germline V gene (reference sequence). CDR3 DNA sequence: TGTGCCAGCAGATACTCCGGGACAGGGGATGGCTACACCTTC. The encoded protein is CASRYSGTGDGYTF.

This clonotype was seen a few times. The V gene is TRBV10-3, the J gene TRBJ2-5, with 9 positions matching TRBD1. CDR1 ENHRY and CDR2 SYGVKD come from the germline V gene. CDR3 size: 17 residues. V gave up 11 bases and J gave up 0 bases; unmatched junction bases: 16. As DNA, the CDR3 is TGTGCCTCCCAACGACCACCCGGACAGGGGTACCAAGAGACCCAGTACTTC. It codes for CASQRPPGQGYQETQYF.

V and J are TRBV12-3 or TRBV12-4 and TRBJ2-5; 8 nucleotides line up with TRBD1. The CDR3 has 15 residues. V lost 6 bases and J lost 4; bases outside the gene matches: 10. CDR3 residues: CASRPGGSLGETQYF. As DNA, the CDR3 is TGTGCCAGCAGGCCAGGGGGCTCCCTTGGAGAGACCCAGTACTTC.

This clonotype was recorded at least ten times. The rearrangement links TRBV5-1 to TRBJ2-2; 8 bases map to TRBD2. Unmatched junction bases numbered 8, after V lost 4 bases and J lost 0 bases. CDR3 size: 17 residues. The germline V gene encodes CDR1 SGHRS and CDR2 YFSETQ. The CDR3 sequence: CASSVPSSGTNTGELFF. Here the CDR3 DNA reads TGCGCCAGCAGCGTACCAAGTAGCGGGACGAACACCGGGGAGCTGTTTTTT. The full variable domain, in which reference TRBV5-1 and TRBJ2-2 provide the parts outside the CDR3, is KAGVTQTPRYLIKTRGQQVTLSCSPISGHRSVSWYQQTPGQGLQFLFEYFSETQRNKGNFPGRFSGRQFSNSRSEMNVSTLELGDSALYLCASSVPSSGTNTGELFFGEGSRLTVL.

The CDR3 protein is CSARYQNRDRYNSPLHF. In DNA, the CDR3 is TGCAGTGCTAGATATCAAAACCGGGACAGATATAATTCACCCCTCCACTTT. The chain links TRBV20-1 to TRBJ1-6; 7 bases are shared with TRBD1. The CDR3 covers 17 residues. From germline, CDR1 is DFQATT and CDR2 SNEGSKA (reference sequence). Unmatched junction bases numbered 11, after V lost 2 bases and J lost 4 bases.

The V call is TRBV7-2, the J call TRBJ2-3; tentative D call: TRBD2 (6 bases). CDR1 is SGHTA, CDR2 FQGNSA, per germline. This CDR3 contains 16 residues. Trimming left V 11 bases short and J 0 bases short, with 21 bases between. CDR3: CACRPRDGTSTDTQYF. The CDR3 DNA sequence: TGTGCCTGCCGCCCGCGGGACGGCACTAGCACAGATACGCAGTATTTT.

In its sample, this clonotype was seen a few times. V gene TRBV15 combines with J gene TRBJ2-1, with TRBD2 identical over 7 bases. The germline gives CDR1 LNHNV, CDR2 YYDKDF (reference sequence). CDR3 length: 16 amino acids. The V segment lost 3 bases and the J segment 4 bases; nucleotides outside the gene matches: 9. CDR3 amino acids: CATSRTPSGDYNEQFF. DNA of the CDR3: TGTGCCACCAGCAGGACCCCCAGCGGGGATTACAATGAGCAGTTCTTC. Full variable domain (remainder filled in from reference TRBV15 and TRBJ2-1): DAMVIQNPRYQVTQFGKPVTLSCSQTLNHNVMYWYQQKSSQAPKLLFHYYDKDFNNEADTPDNFQSRRPNTSFCFLDIRSPGLGDTAMYLCATSRTPSGDYNEQFFGPGTRLTVL.

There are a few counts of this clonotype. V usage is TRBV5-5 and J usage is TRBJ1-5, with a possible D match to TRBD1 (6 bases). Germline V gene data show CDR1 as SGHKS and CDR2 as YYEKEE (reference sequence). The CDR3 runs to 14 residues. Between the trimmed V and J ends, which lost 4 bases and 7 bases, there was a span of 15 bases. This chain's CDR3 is CASSVYRVQQPQHF. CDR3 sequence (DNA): TGTGCCAGCAGCGTATACAGGGTACAACAGCCCCAGCATTTT.

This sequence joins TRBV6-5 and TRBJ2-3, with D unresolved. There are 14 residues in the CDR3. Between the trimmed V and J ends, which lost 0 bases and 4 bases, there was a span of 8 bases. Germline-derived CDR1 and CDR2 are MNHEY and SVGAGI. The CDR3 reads CASSYSTRPDTQYF. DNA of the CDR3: TGTGCCAGCAGTTACTCGACCAGGCCAGATACGCAGTATTTT.

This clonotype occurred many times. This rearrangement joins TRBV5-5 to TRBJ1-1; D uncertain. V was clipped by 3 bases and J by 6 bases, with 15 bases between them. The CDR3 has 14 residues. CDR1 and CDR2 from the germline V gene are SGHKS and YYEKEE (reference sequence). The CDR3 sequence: CASSSGSSVAEAFF. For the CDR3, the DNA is TGTGCCAGCAGCTCCGGATCGAGTGTCGCTGAAGCTTTCTTT.

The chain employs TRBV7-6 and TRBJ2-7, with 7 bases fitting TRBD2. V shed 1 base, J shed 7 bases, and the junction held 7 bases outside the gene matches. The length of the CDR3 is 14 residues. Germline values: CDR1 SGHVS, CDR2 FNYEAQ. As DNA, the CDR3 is TGTGCCAGCAGCTTAGTCGCTAGCGGAAAGGAGCAGTACTTC. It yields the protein CASSLVASGKEQYF.

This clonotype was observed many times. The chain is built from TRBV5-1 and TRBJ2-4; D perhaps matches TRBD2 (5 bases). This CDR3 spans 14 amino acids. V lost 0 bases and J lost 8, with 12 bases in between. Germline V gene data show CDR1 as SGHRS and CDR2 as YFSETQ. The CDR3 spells CASSLGATRDIQYF. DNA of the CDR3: TGCGCCAGCAGCTTGGGGGCCACTAGGGACATTCAGTACTTC.

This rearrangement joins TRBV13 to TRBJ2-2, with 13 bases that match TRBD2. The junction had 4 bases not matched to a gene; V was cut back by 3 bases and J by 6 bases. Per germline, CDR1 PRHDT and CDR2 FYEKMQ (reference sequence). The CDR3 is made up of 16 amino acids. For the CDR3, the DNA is TGTGCCAGCAGCTTCACTAGCGGGGGGGCCCCCGGGGAGCTGTTTTTT. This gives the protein CASSFTSGGAPGELFF.

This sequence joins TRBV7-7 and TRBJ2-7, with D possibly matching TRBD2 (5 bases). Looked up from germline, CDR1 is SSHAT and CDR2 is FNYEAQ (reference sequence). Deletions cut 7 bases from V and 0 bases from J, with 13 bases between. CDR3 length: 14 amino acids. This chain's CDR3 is CASKREINSYEQYF. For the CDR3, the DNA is TGTGCCAGCAAGAGGGAGATTAACTCCTACGAGCAGTACTTC. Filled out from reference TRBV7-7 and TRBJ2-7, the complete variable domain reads GAGVSQSPRYKVTKRGQDVTLRCDPISSHATLYWYQQALGQGPEFLTYFNYEAQPDKSGLPSDRFSAERPEGSISTLTIQRTEQRDSAMYRCASKREINSYEQYFGPGTRLTVT.

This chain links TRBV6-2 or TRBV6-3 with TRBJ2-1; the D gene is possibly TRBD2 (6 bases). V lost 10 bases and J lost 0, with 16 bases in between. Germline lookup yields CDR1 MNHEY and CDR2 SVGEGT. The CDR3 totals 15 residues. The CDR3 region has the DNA TGTGCCACCTCATTAGCGGAAAGCTCCTACAATGAGCAGTTCTTC. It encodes CATSLAESSYNEQFF.

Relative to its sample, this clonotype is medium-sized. The CDR3 DNA follows: TGCAGTGCTAGAGATCTCACAGGGCCAGCACCCCAGCATTTT. Protein: CSARDLTGPAPQHF. The J gene is TRBJ1-5, the V gene TRBV20-1, with a tentative D call TRBD1 (6 bases). V lost 0 bases and J 10 bases, leaving 16 bases between the germline ends. The CDR3 covers 14 residues. Germline loops: CDR1 DFQATT, CDR2 SNEGSKA (reference sequence).

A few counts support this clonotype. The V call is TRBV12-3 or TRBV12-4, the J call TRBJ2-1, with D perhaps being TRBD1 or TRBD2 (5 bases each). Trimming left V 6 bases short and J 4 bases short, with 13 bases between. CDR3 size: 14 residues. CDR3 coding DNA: TGTGCCAGCAGCCGTCCGGGACGGTACAATGAGCAGTTCTTC. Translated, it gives CASSRPGRYNEQFF.

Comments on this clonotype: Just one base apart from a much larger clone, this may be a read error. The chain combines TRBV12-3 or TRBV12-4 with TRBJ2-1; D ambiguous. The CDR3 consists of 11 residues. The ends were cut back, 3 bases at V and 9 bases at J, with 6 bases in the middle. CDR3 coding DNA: TGTGCCAGCAGTTTCGTGGGTGAGCAGTTCTTC. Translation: CASSFVGEQFF.